The following is a T cell receptor (beta chain) sequence with its context. The antigen is unknown. Data came from immunoSEQ multiplex PCR; TCRdb stores just in-frame clones and leaves some out. The data hold 70,000 to 95,000 clones, with roughly 88% observed a single time. CDR1 is KGHSY and CDR2 is FQNENV in the germline V gene. CDR3 length equals 12 residues. Trimming took off 5 bases at V and 4 bases at J, with 7 bases between the two ends. The data belong to a study of graft-versus-host responses after intestinal transplantation. For the study at large: Every transplant recipient was induced with anti-thymocyte globulin, then maintained on tacrolimus and steroids for two to three years.

The material was unstimulated CD4+ T cells sorted from spleen or lymph node cells, obtained before intestinal transplant. The V and J genes are TRBV16 and TRBJ2-3; D uncertain. The sequence derives from a human donor who received an intestinal transplant. CDR3 sequence: CASSFLADTQYF. In DNA, the CDR3 is TGTGCCAGCAGCTTCTTAGCAGATACGCAGTATTTT.